The clone carrying this TCR beta chain was counted at least ten times. The record originates from a study of T-cell reconstitution after alpha-beta-depleted transplantation in children. CDR3 length: 12 amino acids. Trimming pared 7 bases from V and 10 bases from J, leaving 18 bases between. Germline CDR1 SQVTM, CDR2 ANQGSEA. The TCRbeta library incorporated unique molecular identifiers. Via MiXCR, TCRdb re-called the PCR reads, giving one row per CDR3 protein. The sample yields 150,000 to 200,000 distinct CDR3 sequences, less than 15% seen once. The source of this sequence is a human donor who donated a stem cell graft to a child with acute lymphoblastic leukemia. The sequenced sample was PBMCs from the stem cell graft donor, obtained from the stem cell graft. The chain recombines TRBV29-1 with TRBJ2-3; D not certain. The CDR3 sequence is CSDVEPGPSQYF. The CDR3 coding sequence is TGCAGCGACGTCGAACCAGGTCCTTCGCAGTATTTT.